The 24 T cell receptor beta chains in this list originate from one sample, sequenced in a study of T cells in Graves' hyperthyroidism and ophthalmopathy. TCR beta CDR3 sequences were amplified from RNA transcripts. The HTBI primer set drove a first-round RT-PCR of the TCR CDR3. TCRdb re-called the multiplex PCR reads with MiXCR, one entry per CDR3 protein. The sample holds some 350,000 distinct CDR3 sequences, around a quarter seen once. The sample consisted of blood. The receptors come from a man aged 50-60 years with Graves' hyperthyroidism.

This chain links TRBV13 with TRBJ2-1; the D gene is possibly TRBD2 (5 bases). The germline CDR1 and CDR2 sequences are PRHDT and FYEKMQ (reference sequence). Trimming cost V 1 base and J 4 bases, with 14 bases left between them. The CDR3 covers 16 residues. The CDR3 coding sequence is TGTGCCAGCAGCTTAGTGTCTAGCTCCTTATACAATGAGCAGTTCTTC. It encodes CASSLVSSSLYNEQFF.

This clonotype was detected many times. The CDR3 bases are TGTGCCAGCAGCTATGGAGGGACCTCCTACAATGAGCAGTTCTTC. Translating gives CASSYGGTSYNEQFF. The chain uses TRBV5-5 and TRBJ2-1; a weak D match, TRBD2 (6 bases). Germline CDR1 and CDR2: SGHKS and YYEKEE (reference sequence). The CDR3 length is 15 residues. V was pared by 3 bases and J by 0 bases, with 10 bases between.

Turning to this clonotype: A read error is possible here, since a much larger clone lies one base away. V and J are TRBV5-1 and TRBJ1-1, with 8 nucleotides matching TRBD1. The CDR3 covers 15 residues. The V gene's germline CDR1 is SGHRS and CDR2 YFSETQ. Here the CDR3 reads CASSSTTGGDTQAFF. The CDR3 DNA follows: TGCGCCAGCAGCTCAACCACAGGGGGAGACACTCAAGCTTTCTTT.

This clonotype was observed many times. The V gene is TRBV24-1, the J gene TRBJ2-5, with TRBD2 matching 15 bases. CDR1 and CDR2 from the germline V gene are KGHDR and SFDVKD. V was pared by 9 bases and J by 5 bases, with 9 bases of the junction left unmatched. This CDR3 region has 16 residues. The CDR3 loop reads CATAGLAGGVAETQYF. CDR3 sequence (DNA): TGTGCCACCGCGGGACTAGCGGGAGGTGTGGCGGAGACCCAGTACTTC.

This chain connects TRBV27 to TRBJ2-3, with 12 bases identical to TRBD2. V shed 4 bases and J 4 bases; nucleotides not matched to a gene: 6. The CDR3 extends over 16 amino acids. Germline loops: CDR1 MNHEY, CDR2 SMNVEV (reference sequence). CDR3 sequence: CASSSRLAGVPDTQYF. CDR3 in DNA: TGTGCCAGCAGTTCCAGACTAGCGGGAGTTCCAGATACGCAGTATTTT.

The chain is built from TRBV3-1 and TRBJ2-7; possible D gene TRBD2, 6 bases. Germline CDR1 LGHDT, CDR2 YNNKEL (reference sequence). The V gene lost 0 bases and the J gene lost 6 bases, with 18 bases spanning the gap. CDR3 size: 16 residues. CDR3 DNA sequence: TGTGCCAGCAGCCAAGAGGGAAGGTCGGAGGGGAGCGAGCAGTACTTC. Protein: CASSQEGRSEGSEQYF.

This chain links TRBV5-1 with TRBJ2-3; D possibly corresponds to TRBD2 (5 bases). Germline values: CDR1 SGHRS, CDR2 YFSETQ. The CDR3 runs to 14 residues. Trimming pared 5 bases from V and 2 bases from J, leaving 12 bases between. The DNA of the CDR3 is TGCGCCAGCAGATCGGACTCACCCACAGATACGCAGTATTTT. Amino acids: CASRSDSPTDTQYF. Drawing the rest from reference TRBV5-1 and TRBJ2-3, the complete variable domain is KAGVTQTPRYLIKTRGQQVTLSCSPISGHRSVSWYQQTPGQGLQFLFEYFSETQRNKGNFPGRFSGRQFSNSRSEMNVSTLELGDSALYLCASRSDSPTDTQYFGPGTRLTVL.

The J gene is TRBJ2-2, the V gene TRBV24-1; 11 positions match TRBD1. Germline V gives CDR1 KGHDR, CDR2 SFDVKD. V was clipped by 7 bases and J by 5 bases; unmatched bases: 5. This CDR3 is built from 15 residues. This chain's CDR3 is CATRGQGEETGELFF. For the CDR3, the DNA is TGTGCCACCAGGGGACAGGGGGAGGAAACCGGGGAGCTGTTTTTT.

This clonotype occurred a few times. Here the CDR3 reads CASSAAGFGGDYGYTF. The DNA of the CDR3 is TGTGCCAGCAGCGCTGCCGGGTTTGGGGGGGACTATGGCTACACCTTC. This rearrangement joins TRBV12-3 or TRBV12-4 to TRBJ1-2, with D tentatively TRBD1 (5 bases). The CDR3 consists of 16 residues. V was trimmed by 6 bases and J by 3 bases, leaving 20 bases between them.

The sample holds a few counts of this clonotype. The chain joins TRBV6-2 or TRBV6-3 to TRBJ2-5, with 8 bases lining up with TRBD1. After removal of 0 bases from V and 0 bases from J, the junction contained 6 bases not matched to a gene. This CDR3 has 17 amino acids. Germline V gene data show CDR1 as MNHEY and CDR2 as SVGEGT. The DNA of the CDR3 is TGTGCCAGCAGTTACTCGAGCGGACAGGGAGACCAAGAGACCCAGTACTTC. Residues: CASSYSSGQGDQETQYF.

This chain links TRBV20-1 with TRBJ2-7; D tentatively fits TRBD1 or TRBD2 (5 bases each). Trimming left V 1 base short and J 3 bases short, with 16 bases between. CDR3 length: 15 residues. Per germline, CDR1 DFQATT and CDR2 SNEGSKA (reference sequence). This CDR3 is CSARVSSKGDYEQYF. The DNA for the CDR3 is TGCAGTGCTAGAGTGTCTAGCAAAGGGGACTACGAGCAGTACTTC.

This clonotype was seen only a few times. The chain has TRBV11-2 and TRBJ1-6; TRBD1 is a possible D gene (5 bases). Germline V gene lookup returns CDR1 SGHAT and CDR2 FQNNGV. The length of the CDR3 is 17 residues. V lost 5 bases and J lost 10, with 24 bases in between. DNA of the CDR3: TGTGCCAGCAGCCCATCCCCCGAGGGGACTTTCCCCTCACCCCTCCACTTT. It yields the protein CASSPSPEGTFPSPLHF.

This clonotype has ten or more counts. The chain employs TRBV28 and TRBJ2-5; 11 positions match TRBD2. The CDR3 is 15 residues long. J gave up 4 bases and V 7 bases, and 8 bases lay outside the gene matches. Germline V lookup: CDR1 MDHEN, CDR2 SYDVKM. Written as DNA, the CDR3 is TGTGCCAGCACCACTAGCGGGAGTAAGATAGAGACCCAGTACTTC. Residues: CASTTSGSKIETQYF.

This clonotype was recorded at least ten times. CDR3: CASSLAPSETQYF. DNA of the CDR3: TGTGCCAGCAGCTTAGCGCCATCGGAGACCCAGTACTTC. The chain joins TRBV7-9 to TRBJ2-5; D gene ambiguous. The germline V gene encodes CDR1 SEHNR and CDR2 FQNEAQ (reference sequence). This CDR3 is 13 amino acids long. V was clipped by 0 bases and J by 5 bases, with 7 bases between them.

This clonotype was counted between two and nine times. The chain employs TRBV7-3 and TRBJ2-5; no reliable D call. Germline values: CDR1 SGHTA, CDR2 FQGTGA. Trimming took off 6 bases at V and 3 bases at J, with 11 bases between the two ends. The CDR3 spans 13 residues. This chain's CDR3 is CASSPDQKETQYF. The CDR3 coding sequence is TGTGCCAGCAGTCCGGACCAAAAAGAGACCCAGTACTTC.

The chain joins TRBV29-1 to TRBJ2-6; 8 bases are shared with TRBD1. CDR1 and CDR2 (germline): SQVTM, ANQGSEA. The CDR3 has 14 residues. The J segment lost 2 bases and the V segment lost 4 bases, leaving 1 base of the junction unmatched. For the CDR3, the DNA is TGCAGCGTTGCAGGGGGCGCTGGGGCCAACGTCCTGACTTTC. Translated, it gives CSVAGGAGANVLTF.

This chain joins TRBV19 and TRBJ2-2, with unresolved D. Trimming left V 0 bases short and J 6 bases short, with 5 bases between. The germline gives CDR1 LNHDA, CDR2 SQIVND (reference sequence). The CDR3 extends over 13 amino acids. CDR3 coding DNA: TGTGCCAGTAGTATAGACCCGGCCGGGGAGCTGTTTTTT. It translates to CASSIDPAGELFF.

In this sample, this clonotype turned up once. This chain links TRBV3-1 with TRBJ2-7; TRBD2 aligns across 10 bases. Germline CDR1 and CDR2: LGHDT and YNNKEL (reference sequence). CDR3 size: 17 residues. V lost 0 bases to trimming and J lost 7 bases; unmatched junction nucleotides: 12. CDR3 protein: CASSQDLTSGTFLEQYF. CDR3 coding DNA: TGTGCCAGCAGCCAAGATCTTACTAGCGGGACGTTTTTAGAGCAGTACTTC.

The chain links TRBV7-8 to TRBJ2-6, with 9 nucleotides matching TRBD1. The trim removed 7 bases at V and 0 bases at J, leaving 10 bases unmatched. The CDR3 length is 18 residues. Germline V lookup: CDR1 SGHVS, CDR2 FQNEAQ. As DNA, the CDR3 is TGTGCCAGCACCCACCCCCGGGACAGGGACTCTGGGGCCAACGTCCTGACTTTC. Amino acid sequence: CASTHPRDRDSGANVLTF.

This chain joins TRBV27 and TRBJ2-7; no firm D call. The CDR3 has 15 amino acids. Trimming removed 2 bases from V and 5 bases from J, with 16 bases in between. Germline V CDR1 and CDR2: MNHEY, SMNVEV (reference sequence). CDR3 bases: TGTGCCAGCAGTTTAACTTCAGCTTCCTACGACGAGCAGTACTTC. This sequence encodes CASSLTSASYDEQYF.

This clonotype is a singleton in its sample. The chain uses TRBV24-1 and TRBJ2-1; 11 nucleotides match TRBD2. V dropped 9 bases and J dropped 5; count of bases not matched to a gene: 5. Per the germline V gene, CDR1 is KGHDR and CDR2 is SFDVKD. This CDR3 is 14 amino acids long. The CDR3 here is CATAGTSGHNEQFF. CDR3 DNA sequence: TGTGCCACCGCCGGGACTAGCGGTCACAATGAGCAGTTCTTC.

This clonotype showed up many times. V usage is TRBV11-1 and J usage is TRBJ2-1; TRBD1 matches 12 bases. J gave up 5 bases and V 5 bases, and 7 bases lay outside the gene matches. Germline lookup yields CDR1 SGHAT and CDR2 FQDESV (reference sequence). This CDR3 has 16 residues. CDR3 in amino acids: CASSGKGQGANNEQFF. As DNA, the CDR3 is TGTGCCAGCAGCGGGAAGGGACAGGGGGCGAACAATGAGCAGTTCTTC.

This clonotype was seen many times. The CDR3 DNA reads TGCGCCAGCAGCATAGGACTAGCGGGAGCCGAGCAGTACTTC. It codes for CASSIGLAGAEQYF. This chain joins TRBV5-1 and TRBJ2-7; 13 bases match TRBD2. The germline gives CDR1 SGHRS, CDR2 YFSETQ. The CDR3 is made up of 14 amino acids. Unmatched junction bases numbered 4, after V lost 4 bases and J lost 6 bases.

The rearrangement links TRBV7-9 to TRBJ2-5; D is perhaps TRBD2 (6 bases). The CDR3 is 16 amino acids. CDR1 and CDR2 from the germline V gene are SEHNR and FQNEAQ (reference sequence). V was clipped by 2 bases and J by 5 bases, with 18 bases between them. CDR3 bases: TGTGCCAGCAGCTTACTGGGGGGAGAGGCCCGTGAGACCCAGTACTTC. Translating gives CASSLLGGEARETQYF. Full variable domain (missing parts from reference TRBV7-9 and TRBJ2-5): DTGVSQNPRHKITKRGQNVTFRCDPISEHNRLYWYRQTLGQGPEFLTYFQNEAQLEKSRLLSDRFSAERPKGSFSTLEIQRTEQGDSAMYLCASSLLGGEARETQYFGPGTRLLVL.